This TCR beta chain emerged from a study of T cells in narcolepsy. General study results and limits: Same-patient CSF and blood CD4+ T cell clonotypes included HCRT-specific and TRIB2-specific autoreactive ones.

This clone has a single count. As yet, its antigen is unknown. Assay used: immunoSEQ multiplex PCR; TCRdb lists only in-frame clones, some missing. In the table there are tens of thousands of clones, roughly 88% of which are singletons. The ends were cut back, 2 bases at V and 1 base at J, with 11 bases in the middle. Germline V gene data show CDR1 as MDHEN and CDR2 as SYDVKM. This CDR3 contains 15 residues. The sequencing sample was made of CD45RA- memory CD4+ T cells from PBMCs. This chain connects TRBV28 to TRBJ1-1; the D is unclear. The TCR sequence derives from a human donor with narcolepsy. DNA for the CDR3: TGTGCCAGCAGTTTAGGGAGCCAAGGGAACACTGAAGCTTTCTTT. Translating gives CASSLGSQGNTEAFF.